The sequence of this T cell receptor (beta chain) was determined in a study of blood T cell repertoires in COVID-19. V lost 2 bases, J lost 3 bases, and 16 bases lay in between. Germline loops: CDR1 MRHNA, CDR2 SNTAGT. The CDR3 has 16 residues. Assay used: immunoSEQ multiplex PCR; TCRdb lists only in-frame clones, some missing. The sample has more than 150,000 clones; approximately 79% are singletons. The specimen was peripheral blood. The chain links TRBV6-4 to TRBJ1-1; D is unresolved. This clonotype originated in a man in his thirties or forties with active or convalescent COVID-19. CDR3 sequence (DNA): TGTGCCAGCAGTGACGGCTCGAACAATCGTTACACTGAAGCTTTCTTT. Translation gives CASSDGSNNRYTEAFF.